Listed here is a single T cell receptor beta chain. The sample belongs to a study of blood T cell repertoires in COVID-19. Sequencing was performed with immunoSEQ multiplex PCR; in TCRdb, only in-frame clones are kept and a portion is missing. The table shows 130,000 to 150,000 clones, with around 79% occurring only once. The clonotype originates from a woman in her sixties or seventies with COVID-19, enrolled during active disease. Sequences were obtained from peripheral blood.

CDR3 in amino acids: CASSIETSGTETQYF. The CDR3 coding sequence is TGTGCCAGTAGTATTGAGACTAGCGGGACGGAGACCCAGTACTTC. The V gene is TRBV19, the J gene TRBJ2-5; TRBD2 matches at 11 bases. The CDR3 length is 15 residues. Germline lookup yields CDR1 LNHDA and CDR2 SQIVND (reference sequence). V was pared by 3 bases and J by 5 bases, with 5 bases of the junction left unmatched.